A single T cell receptor (beta chain) is shown here with its context. The CDR3 extends over 14 amino acids. The germline V gene has CDR1 SGHRS and CDR2 YFSETQ. Trimming left V 4 bases short and J 3 bases short, with 14 bases between. This sample is drawn from a study of T cell changes during pregnancy in multiple sclerosis. TCRdb's copy holds only in-frame clones and misses some; the assay was immunoSEQ multiplex PCR. This sample carries under 25,000 clones, around nine tenths of them seen once, and the ten largest clones take about 13%. Material: CD8+ T cells from peripheral blood mononuclear cells, obtained in the first trimester of pregnancy. This clonotype was obtained from a female donor in good health, enrolled as a control in a pregnancy study. The chain has TRBV5-1 and TRBJ2-7; the D gene is possibly TRBD2 (5 bases). CDR3 amino acids: CASSLRRPFYEQYF. CDR3 nucleotide sequence: TGCGCCAGCAGCCTGCGGAGGCCTTTCTACGAGCAGTACTTC. Combining the CDR3 with reference TRBV5-1 and TRBJ2-7 gives the whole variable domain KAGVTQTPRYLIKTRGQQVTLSCSPISGHRSVSWYQQTPGQGLQFLFEYFSETQRNKGNFPGRFSGRQFSNSRSEMNVSTLELGDSALYLCASSLRRPFYEQYFGPGTRLTVT.